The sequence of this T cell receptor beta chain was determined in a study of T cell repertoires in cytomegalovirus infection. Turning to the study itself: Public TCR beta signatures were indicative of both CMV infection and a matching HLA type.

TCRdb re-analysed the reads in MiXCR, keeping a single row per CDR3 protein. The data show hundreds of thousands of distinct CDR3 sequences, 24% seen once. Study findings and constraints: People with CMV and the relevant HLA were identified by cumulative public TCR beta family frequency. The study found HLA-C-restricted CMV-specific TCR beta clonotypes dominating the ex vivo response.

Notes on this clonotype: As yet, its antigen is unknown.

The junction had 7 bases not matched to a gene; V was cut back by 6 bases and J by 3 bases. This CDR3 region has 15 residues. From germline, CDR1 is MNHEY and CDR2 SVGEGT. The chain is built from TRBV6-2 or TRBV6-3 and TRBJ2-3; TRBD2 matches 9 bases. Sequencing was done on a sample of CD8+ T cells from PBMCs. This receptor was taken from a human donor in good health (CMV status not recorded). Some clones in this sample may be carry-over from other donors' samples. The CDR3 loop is CASRGTSGLTDTQYF. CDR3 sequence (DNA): TGTGCCAGCAGGGGAACTAGCGGGCTAACAGATACGCAGTATTTT.